This TCR beta chain was sequenced in a study of long-term antiretroviral therapy in people with HIV. For this clone: The antigen remains unidentified.

The authors ran the immunoSEQ assay, v3.0, at survey level. Clones were read by immunoSEQ multiplex PCR, and TCRdb kept only the in-frame ones, dropping some. The sample lists just under 35,000 clones; about 85% were seen once. Germline V gene sequence: CDR1 SGDLS, CDR2 YYNGEE. With 2 bases removed from V and 0 bases from J, the gap between germline ends came to 9 bases. This CDR3 is 15 amino acids long. Every participant with HIV received treatment in the United States. Before they underwent DNA extraction, samples held roughly 0.95-11 million cryopreserved PBMC. Study-level findings and limits: Specimen acquisition occurred between 2004 and 2017, potentially under older ART regimens. HIV repertoires spanned narrower CDR3 length ranges than controls.

The receptor's source is a woman in her twenties or thirties with HIV. V gene TRBV9 combines with J gene TRBJ2-1; D might be TRBD2 (5 bases). Sequences were derived from unsorted PBMCs, sampled 2.8 years before starting antiretroviral therapy. DNA of the CDR3: TGTGCCAGCAGCGTTAACGGGGACTCCTACAATGAGCAGTTCTTC. It codes for CASSVNGDSYNEQFF.